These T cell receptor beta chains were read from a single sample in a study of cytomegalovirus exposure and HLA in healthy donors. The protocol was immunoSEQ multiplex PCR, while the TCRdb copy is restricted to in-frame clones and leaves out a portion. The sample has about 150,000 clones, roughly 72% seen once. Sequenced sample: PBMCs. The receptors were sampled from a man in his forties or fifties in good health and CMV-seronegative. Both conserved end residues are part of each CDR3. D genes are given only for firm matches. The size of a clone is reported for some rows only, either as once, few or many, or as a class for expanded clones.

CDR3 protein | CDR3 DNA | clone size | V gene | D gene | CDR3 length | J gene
CASSRDQAGGAGTDTQYF | TGTGCCAGCTCACGGGACCAAGCAGGGGGCGCTGGCACAGATACGCAGTATTTT | - | TRBV18 | TRBD1 | 18 | TRBJ2-3
CASSASWAANEQFF | TGTGCCAGCAGTGCCTCGTGGGCAGCCAATGAGCAGTTCTTC | - | TRBV6-4 | - | 14 | TRBJ2-1
CASSQLRGVPGTGINEQFF | TGTGCCAGCAGCCAATTAAGAGGGGTACCCGGGACAGGCATCAATGAGCAGTTCTTC | - | TRBV14 | TRBD1 | 19 | TRBJ2-1
CASSPGTGPPYEQYF | TGTGCCAGCAGCCCTGGGACAGGGCCTCCGTACGAGCAGTACTTC | few | TRBV11-3 | TRBD1 | 15 | TRBJ2-7
CASSQYATGQGAGKEKLFF | TGTGCCAGCAGCCAATACGCGACGGGACAGGGGGCTGGAAAAGAAAAACTGTTTTTT | - | TRBV16 | TRBD1 | 19 | TRBJ1-4
CAWSSGSYEQYF | TGTGCCTGGAGCAGCGGGTCCTACGAGCAGTACTTC | - | TRBV30 | - | 12 | TRBJ2-7
CASSLMREGLAPDTQYF | TGTGCCAGCAGCTTGATGAGGGAGGGACTAGCCCCAGATACGCAGTATTTT | - | TRBV5-8 | TRBD2 | 17 | TRBJ2-3
CASSLSTGVSYEQYF | TGTGCCAGCAGCTTATCAACAGGGGTCAGCTACGAGCAGTACTTC | - | TRBV7-2 | TRBD1 | 15 | TRBJ2-7
CASSLYSPLQYNEQFF | TGTGCCAGCAGTTTATACTCGCCCCTACAGTACAATGAGCAGTTCTTC | - | TRBV27 | - | 16 | TRBJ2-1
CASSPDRGTGNTIYF | TGTGCCAGCAGCCCGGACAGGGGGACTGGAAACACCATATATTTT | - | TRBV6-5 | TRBD1 | 15 | TRBJ1-3
CASRSSGGVHTQYF | TGTGCCAGCAGAAGTAGCGGGGGGGTACATACGCAGTATTTT | few | TRBV6-6 | TRBD2 | 14 | TRBJ2-3
CASSLMPGTGDTGELFF | TGCGCCAGCAGCCTCATGCCCGGGACAGGGGACACCGGGGAGCTGTTTTTT | - | TRBV5-1 | TRBD1 | 17 | TRBJ2-2
CASSGVKSPQYF | TGTGCCAGCAGCGGAGTTAAGTCGCCGCAGTATTTT | once | TRBV9 | - | 12 | TRBJ2-3
CASSMTSGGADTQYF | TGTGCCAGTAGTATGACTAGCGGGGGGGCGGATACGCAGTATTTT | - | TRBV19 | TRBD2 | 15 | TRBJ2-3
CASSEGTGGYNEQFF | TGCGCCAGCAGTGAGGGAACGGGAGGGTACAATGAGCAGTTCTTC | - | TRBV10-1 | TRBD2 | 15 | TRBJ2-1
CASSAGKSNQPQHF | TGTGCCAGCAGCGCCGGGAAGAGCAATCAGCCCCAGCATTTT | once | TRBV13 | - | 14 | TRBJ1-5
CASSGGAQGDPYEQYF | TGCGCCAGCAGCGGGGGGGCACAGGGAGACCCCTACGAGCAGTACTTC | - | TRBV10-1 | TRBD2 | 16 | TRBJ2-7